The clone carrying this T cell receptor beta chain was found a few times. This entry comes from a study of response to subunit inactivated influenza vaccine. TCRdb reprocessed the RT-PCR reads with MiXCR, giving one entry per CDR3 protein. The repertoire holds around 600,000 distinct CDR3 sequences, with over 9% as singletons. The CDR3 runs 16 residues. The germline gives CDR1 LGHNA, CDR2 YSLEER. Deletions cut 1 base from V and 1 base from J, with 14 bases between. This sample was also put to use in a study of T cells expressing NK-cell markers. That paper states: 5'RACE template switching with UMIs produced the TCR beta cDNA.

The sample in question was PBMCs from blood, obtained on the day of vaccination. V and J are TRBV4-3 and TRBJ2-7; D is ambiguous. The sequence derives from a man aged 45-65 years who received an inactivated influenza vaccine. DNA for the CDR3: TGCGCCAGCAGCCAAGGTCTGTCAGCCCTTTCCTACGAGCAGTACTTC. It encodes CASSQGLSALSYEQYF.